Sequencing of this T cell receptor beta chain was carried out in a study of T cells in Graves' hyperthyroidism and ophthalmopathy. Study background: Peripheral blood was drawn at first diagnosis, prior to all treatment. Notes on the study in general: In the analysis, a 13 V-J model separated ophthalmopathy from stable hyperthyroidism.

TCR beta CDR3 sequences were amplified from RNA transcripts. HTBI primers drove first-round RT-PCR of the TCR CDR3. In TCRdb, the multiplex PCR reads were re-called with MiXCR into one record per CDR3 protein. This sample has fewer than 450,000 distinct CDR3 sequences, with 17% found just once. This clonotype was observed at least ten times. Its specificity is unknown. The germline V gene encodes CDR1 SGHTA and CDR2 FQGNSA. Unmatched junction bases numbered 8, after V lost 5 bases and J lost 7 bases. The CDR3 runs to 16 residues. Patients between 18 and 65 years old had hyperthyroidism, newly diagnosed and lasting under 2 months. Patients were excluded for uncontrolled infection, other autoimmune disease, pregnancy or lactation.

This clonotype originated in a woman in her 30s with Graves' hyperthyroidism that later progressed to Graves' ophthalmopathy. Material: blood. The chain recombines TRBV7-2 with TRBJ2-2, with TRBD2 matching over 12 bases. The CDR3 loop reads CASSARLAGAHGELFF. The CDR3 DNA follows: TGTGCCAGCAGCGCACGACTAGCGGGAGCCCACGGGGAGCTGTTTTTT.